Described below is a single TCR beta chain sequence and its context. The sample comes from a study of control samples from healthy donors and cancer patients. The table came from immunoSEQ multiplex PCR; TCRdb's copy has only in-frame clones and leaves some out. The sample comprises fewer than 200,000 clones, approximately 94% of which are singletons, and about 14% rests with the top ten. The V and J ends lost 5 bases and 2 bases, in that order; junction bases with no gene match: 3. The CDR3 is 13 amino acids. Germline V lookup: CDR1 SGHAT, CDR2 FQNNGV. This chain joins TRBV11-2 and TRBJ2-7, with 7 nucleotides matching TRBD1. The receptor was isolated from a man in his 60s with colorectal cancer. The sample was PBMCs. The CDR3 loop reads CASSTDRAYEQYF. The DNA for the CDR3 is TGTGCCAGCAGCACAGACAGGGCCTACGAGCAGTACTTC.